This T cell receptor (beta chain) was sequenced during a study of radiation and T cells in renal cell carcinoma. The study's findings and limits: From baseline, blood top tumor clonotypes peaked at 2 weeks post-radiation.

The time point was: blood 4 weeks post-SBRT, at nephrectomy. Treatment noted: 15 Gy SBRT to primary tumor, nephrectomy 4 weeks later. Clones were read by immunoSEQ multiplex PCR, and TCRdb kept only the in-frame ones, dropping some. The sample includes 75,000 to 90,000 clones, 80% to 90% of them seen just once. Comment on this clone: Antigen: not known.

This CDR3 is built from 14 residues. V shed 8 bases, J shed 2 bases, and the junction held 7 bases outside the gene matches. Germline V gene data show CDR1 as GTSNPN and CDR2 as SVGIG (reference sequence). This receptor was identified in a woman in her 70s with renal cell carcinoma. The rearrangement joins TRBV30 to TRBJ2-3; 10 positions match TRBD2. Sequencing was performed on blood, taken from a patient whose treatment included radiotherapy and nephrectomy. CDR3 in amino acids: CAGRTSGVTDTQYF. CDR3 nucleotide sequence: TGTGCCGGACGGACTAGCGGAGTCACAGATACGCAGTATTTT.